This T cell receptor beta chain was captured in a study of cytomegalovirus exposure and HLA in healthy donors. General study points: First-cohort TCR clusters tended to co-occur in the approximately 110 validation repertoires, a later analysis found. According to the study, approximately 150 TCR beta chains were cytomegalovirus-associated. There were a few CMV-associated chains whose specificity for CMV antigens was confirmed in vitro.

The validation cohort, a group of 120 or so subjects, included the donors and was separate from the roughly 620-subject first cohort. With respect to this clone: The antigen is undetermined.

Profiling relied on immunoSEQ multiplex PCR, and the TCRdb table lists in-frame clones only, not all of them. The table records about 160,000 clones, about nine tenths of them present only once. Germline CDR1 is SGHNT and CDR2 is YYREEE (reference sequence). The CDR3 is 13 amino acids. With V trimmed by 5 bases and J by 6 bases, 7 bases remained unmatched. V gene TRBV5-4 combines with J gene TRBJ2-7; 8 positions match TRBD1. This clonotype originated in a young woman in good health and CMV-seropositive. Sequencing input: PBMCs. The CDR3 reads CASRVGQASEQYF. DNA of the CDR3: TGTGCCAGCAGGGTGGGACAGGCCAGCGAGCAGTACTTC.